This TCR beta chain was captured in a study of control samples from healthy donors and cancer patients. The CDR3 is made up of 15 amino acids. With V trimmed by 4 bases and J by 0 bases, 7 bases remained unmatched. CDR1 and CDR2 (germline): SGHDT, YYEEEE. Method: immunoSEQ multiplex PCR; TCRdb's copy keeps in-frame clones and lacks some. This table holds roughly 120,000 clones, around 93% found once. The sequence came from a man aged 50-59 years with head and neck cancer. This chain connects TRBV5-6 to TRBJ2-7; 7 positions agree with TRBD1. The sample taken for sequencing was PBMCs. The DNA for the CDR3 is TGTGCCAGCAGCGCCACAGGGGCCTCCTCCTACGAGCAGTACTTC. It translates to CASSATGASSYEQYF.